This TCR beta chain was captured by sequencing in a study of T-cell reconstitution after alpha-beta-depleted transplantation in children. This clonotype showed up just a few times. The germline V and J ends were trimmed by 0 bases and 5 bases, with 13 bases remaining between them. CDR3 size: 15 residues. Germline CDR1 reads MNHEY; CDR2 reads SMNVEV (reference sequence). TCRbeta library construction was performed incorporating unique molecular identifiers. TCRdb re-called the PCR reads through MiXCR, storing one row per CDR3 protein. This table holds about 610,000 distinct CDR3 sequences, about 10% found once.

This receptor was taken from a human donor who donated a stem cell graft to a child with acute myeloid leukemia. The chain couples TRBV27 to TRBJ1-1; a possible D gene is TRBD1 (6 bases). The specimen comprised PBMCs from the stem cell graft donor, sampled from the stem cell graft. CDR3 DNA: TGTGCCAGCAGTTTATCCTCGGCAGGGGTGACTGAAGCTTTCTTT. This sequence encodes CASSLSSAGVTEAFF.